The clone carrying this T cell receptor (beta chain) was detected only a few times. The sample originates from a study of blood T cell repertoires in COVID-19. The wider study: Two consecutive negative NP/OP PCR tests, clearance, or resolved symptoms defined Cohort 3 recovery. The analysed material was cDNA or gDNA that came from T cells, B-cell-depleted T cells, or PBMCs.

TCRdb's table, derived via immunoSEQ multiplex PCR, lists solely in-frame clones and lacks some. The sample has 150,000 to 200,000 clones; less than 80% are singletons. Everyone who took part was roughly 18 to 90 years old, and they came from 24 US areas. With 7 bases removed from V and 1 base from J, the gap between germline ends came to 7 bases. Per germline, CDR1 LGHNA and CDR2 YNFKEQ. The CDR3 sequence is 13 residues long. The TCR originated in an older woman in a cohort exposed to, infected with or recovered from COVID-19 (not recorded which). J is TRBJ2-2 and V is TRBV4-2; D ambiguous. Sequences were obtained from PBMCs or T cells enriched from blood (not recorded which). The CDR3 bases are TGTGCCAGCATGGCAGAGAACACCGGGGAGCTGTTTTTT. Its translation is CASMAENTGELFF.